This T cell receptor (beta chain) was profiled in a study of HIV-infected patients and healthy controls. Antiretroviral therapy had run roughly three months, about 14 weeks, before follow-up blood collection. The repertoire came from unfractionated whole blood and reflected all unsorted peripheral T cells. This CDR3 spans 17 amino acids. V shed 5 bases, J shed 2 bases, and the junction held 11 bases outside the gene matches. Germline loops: CDR1 KGHSH, CDR2 LQKENI. Alpha and beta constant-region primers primed reverse transcription of approximately 0.55 ug RNA. Separate chain-specific third strand synthesis with multiplexing indices produced the alpha and beta libraries. Each cDNA molecule was barcoded, and a single primer pair amplified each chain. TCRdb analysed the 5' RACE reads with MiXCR anew, one entry per CDR3 protein. The sample carries some 20,000 distinct CDR3 sequences, approximately 9% recorded once.

The V call is TRBV18, the J call TRBJ2-5, with 10 positions matching TRBD1. This TCR derives from an adult with HIV infection. The sample was blood, taken during antiretroviral therapy. CDR3 region: CASSSSGTGVCQETQYF. DNA for the CDR3: TGTGCCAGCTCATCATCCGGGACAGGGGTCTGTCAAGAGACCCAGTACTTC.